This TCR beta chain was obtained from a study of T cell responses to AZD1222 COVID-19 vaccine. Study observations and caveats: The CD4 TCRs associated with vaccination extended across spike and predominated at 160-218 and 743-854. Spike-specific TCR breadth rose after two AZD1222 doses, and depth rose as well. Close to half of all spike-specific TCRs reportedly target regions of the variants that are unmutated.

Profiling relied on immunoSEQ multiplex PCR, and the TCRdb table lists in-frame clones only, not all of them. The table records approximately 150,000 clones, around 92% of them present only once. Of note for this clone: Its antigen is unknown.

V was clipped by 2 bases and J by 5 bases, with 25 bases between them. The CDR3 consists of 18 residues. The V gene's germline CDR1 is MNHEY and CDR2 SMNVEV (reference sequence). This TCR derives from an adult in good health. Material: peripheral blood, obtained on day 0 of AZD1222 vaccination. The V call is TRBV27, the J call TRBJ2-7; D gene uncertain. As DNA, the CDR3 is TGTGCCAGCAGTTTAGTGTTCCGGACGAAGACATCGGTCCACGAGCAGTACTTC. Translating gives CASSLVFRTKTSVHEQYF.